This T cell receptor (beta chain) was documented in a study of T cell changes during pregnancy in multiple sclerosis. Using immunoSEQ multiplex PCR, the repertoire was profiled, and TCRdb retains in-frame clones only, with some absent. The sample contains 74,000 or so clones, roughly nine tenths of which appear only once. With V trimmed by 0 bases and J by 0 bases, 6 bases remained unmatched. Germline CDR1 is SGHDT and CDR2 is YYEEEE. CDR3 length equals 16 residues. The specimen comprised CD4+ T cells from peripheral blood mononuclear cells, sampled before pregnancy. The chain is built from TRBV5-6 and TRBJ2-7, with 7 positions matching TRBD2. The clonotype was recovered from a female donor with multiple sclerosis, enrolled in a pregnancy study. The CDR3 reads CASSLGVSGVSYEQYF. As DNA, the CDR3 is TGTGCCAGCAGCTTGGGAGTAAGCGGGGTCTCCTACGAGCAGTACTTC.